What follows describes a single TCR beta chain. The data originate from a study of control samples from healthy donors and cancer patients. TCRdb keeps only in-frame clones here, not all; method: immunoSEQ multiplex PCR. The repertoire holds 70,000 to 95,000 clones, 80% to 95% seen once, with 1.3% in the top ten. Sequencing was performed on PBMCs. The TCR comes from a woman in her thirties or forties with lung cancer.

The DNA of the CDR3 is TGCGCCAGCAGACCCACAGGGAACACTGAAGCTTTCTTT. Translation gives CASRPTGNTEAFF. The chain carries TRBV4-1 and TRBJ1-1, with D perhaps TRBD1 (5 bases). Germline V gene sequence: CDR1 MGHRA, CDR2 YSYEKL. V dropped 6 bases and J dropped 1 base, with 9 bases sitting between them. CDR3 length: 13 residues.